The clone carrying this TCR beta chain has just a few counts. The data belong to a study of CD8+ T cells in alopecia areata. V was clipped by 1 base and J by 4 bases; unmatched bases: 7. This CDR3 spans 17 amino acids. From germline, CDR1 is LGHNA and CDR2 YNFKEQ. Extracted from the samples, RNA was reverse transcribed into cDNA to serve as the sequencing template. The assay was immunoSEQ multiplex PCR, and TCRdb's table has in-frame clones only and misses some. The sample contains 100,000 to 150,000 clones, approximately 58% of which appear only once. The source material was CD4+ T cells sorted from blood, sampled at week 0. V gene TRBV4-2 combines with J gene TRBJ2-3, with 11 bases lining up with TRBD1. This TCR derives from a human donor with alopecia areata. CDR3 protein: CASSQGQGTGGSDTQYF. DNA of the CDR3: TGTGCCAGCAGCCAAGGTCAAGGGACAGGGGGGTCAGATACGCAGTATTTT.